The 20 T cell receptor beta chains reported below all come from one sample, sequenced in a study of control samples from healthy donors and cancer patients. The assay was immunoSEQ multiplex PCR, and TCRdb's table has in-frame clones only and misses some. The data hold 45,000 to 70,000 clones, with less than 95% observed a single time. The sample taken for sequencing was PBMCs. These receptors came from a man aged 25-45 years with colorectal cancer.

CDR3 in DNA: TGTGCCAGCTCTGACTCCGGGACTAGAGGATTGGAGACCCAGTACTTC. Translation gives CASSDSGTRGLETQYF. The chain couples TRBV19 to TRBJ2-5, with 8 positions matching TRBD2. The V segment lost 9 bases and the J segment 5 bases; nucleotides outside the gene matches: 17. The CDR3 length is 16 residues. The germline CDR1 and CDR2 sequences are LNHDA and SQIVND (reference sequence).

This clone was seen just once. The chain employs TRBV5-8 and TRBJ1-2, with 9 bases lining up with TRBD1. V shed 1 base, J shed 4 bases, and the junction held 11 bases outside the gene matches. Germline lookup yields CDR1 SGHTS and CDR2 YDEGEE. The CDR3 runs to 17 residues. This CDR3 is CASSLRGTGMHSYGYTF. CDR3 coding DNA: TGTGCCAGCAGCTTGCGCGGGACAGGGATGCATAGCTATGGCTACACCTTC.

The rearrangement links TRBV6-6 to TRBJ1-2; D perhaps matches TRBD1 (6 bases). CDR3 length: 14 amino acids. The germline CDR1 and CDR2 sequences are MNHNY and SVGAGI (reference sequence). V was cut by 2 bases and J by 4 bases, with 11 bases left in between. Written as DNA, the CDR3 is TGTGCCAGCAGTTACGGGCGGGGGCCCTATGGCTACACCTTC. It specifies CASSYGRGPYGYTF.

This clone has only a few counts. This chain joins TRBV6-1 and TRBJ2-7; TRBD1 matches 7 bases. Unmatched junction bases numbered 0, after V lost 1 base and J lost 0 bases. This CDR3 comprises 14 residues. Germline loops: CDR1 MNHNS, CDR2 SASEGT. CDR3 protein: CASSEGDSSYEQYF. The DNA for the CDR3 is TGTGCCAGCAGTGAAGGGGACAGCTCCTACGAGCAGTACTTC.

To note about this clone: Sequence at one end of the junction differs from germline and may be a read error. This chain uses TRBV7-7 with TRBJ1-6; D possibly corresponds to TRBD1 (6 bases). Germline CDR1 SSHAT, CDR2 FNYEAQ (reference sequence). The CDR3 is 17 residues long. The CDR3 here is CASSLRQGTSYNSPLHF. CDR3 in DNA: TGTGCTAGCAGCTTAAGGCAGGGGACGTCCTATAATTCACCCCTCCACTTT. The whole variable domain, filled in from reference TRBV7-7 and TRBJ1-6, reads GAGVSQSPRYKVTKRGQDVTLRCDPISSHATLYWYQQALGQGPEFLTYFNYEAQPDKSGLPSDRFSAERPEGSISTLTIQRTEQRDSAMYRCASSLRQGTSYNSPLHFGNGTRLTVT.

The rearrangement links TRBV7-6 to TRBJ2-5, with 10 bases lining up with TRBD2. Germline V gene sequence: CDR1 SGHVS, CDR2 FNYEAQ. The V segment lost 0 bases and the J segment 0 bases; nucleotides outside the gene matches: 13. The CDR3 is made up of 20 amino acids. CDR3 sequence (DNA): TGTGCCAGCAGCTTAGCGCTTAGGGCTAGCGGGGGAATGTACCAAGAGACCCAGTACTTC. Residues: CASSLALRASGGMYQETQYF.

The chain employs TRBV24-1 and TRBJ2-7; the D is unclear. The CDR3 contains 13 residues. Deletions cut 3 bases from V and 7 bases from J, with 12 bases between. CDR1 is KGHDR and CDR2 is SFDVKD in the germline V gene. CDR3 bases: TGTGCCACCAGTGATAGGGCCTGGGAAGAGCAGTACTTC. It encodes CATSDRAWEEQYF.

The rearrangement uses TRBV7-9 and TRBJ1-1; TRBD1 aligns across 8 bases. J lost 6 bases, V lost 4 bases, and 10 bases had no gene match. Germline V gene data show CDR1 as SEHNR and CDR2 as FQNEAQ (reference sequence). The CDR3 covers 15 residues. The CDR3 loop reads CASSSDGQGTAEAFF. CDR3 nucleotides: TGTGCCAGCAGCTCCGACGGACAGGGAACGGCTGAAGCTTTCTTT.

The chain has TRBV14 and TRBJ1-4; D call uncertain. CDR3 length equals 15 residues. Germline values: CDR1 SGHDN, CDR2 FVKESK. The V end was cut by 1 base, the J end by 4 bases, with 10 bases between. The DNA for the CDR3 is TGTGCCAGCAGCCAAGTACGTGGTTTTAATGAAAAACTGTTTTTT. It is translated as CASSQVRGFNEKLFF. The full variable domain, completed using reference TRBV14 and TRBJ1-4, is EAGVTQFPSHSVIEKGQTVTLRCDPISGHDNLYWYRRVMGKEIKFLLHFVKESKQDESGMPNNRFLAERTGGTYSTLKVQPAELEDSGVYFCASSQVRGFNEKLFFGSGTQLSVL.

This clone came up a few times. The chain recombines TRBV4-3 with TRBJ2-6; D remains unclear. V lost 0 bases and J lost 0, with 6 bases in between. CDR3 length: 16 amino acids. Germline V gene data show CDR1 as LGHNA and CDR2 as YSLEER. CDR3 sequence (DNA): TGCGCCAGCAGCCAAGACAGTAGCTCTGGGGCCAACGTCCTGACTTTC. Encoded protein: CASSQDSSSGANVLTF.

As regards this clone: Other DNA sequences in this sample translate to the same CDR3. This rearrangement joins TRBV29-1 to TRBJ2-1; D unclear. The CDR3 spans 16 residues. Deletions cut 0 bases from V and 0 bases from J, with 12 bases between. CDR1 is SQVTM, CDR2 ANQGSEA, per germline. The CDR3 DNA reads as TGCAGCGTTGAAGATCTTAGGCGTAGCTCCTACAATGAGCAGTTCTTC. The encoded protein is CSVEDLRRSSYNEQFF.

The chain carries TRBV27 and TRBJ1-5; 8 nucleotides match TRBD1. The length of the CDR3 is 14 residues. Germline CDR1 MNHEY, CDR2 SMNVEV (reference sequence). V lost 5 bases to trimming and J lost 5 bases; unmatched junction nucleotides: 5. CDR3 bases: TGTGCCAGCAGTACAGGACAGGGATATCAGCCCCAGCATTTT. It codes for CASSTGQGYQPQHF.

The chain carries TRBV9 and TRBJ1-1; a possible D gene is TRBD1 (6 bases). CDR1 is SGDLS and CDR2 is YYNGEE in the germline V gene. V was pared by 7 bases and J by 1 base, with 14 bases between. CDR3 length: 14 residues. The CDR3 is CASGAGAGNTEAFF. CDR3 sequence (DNA): TGTGCCAGCGGCGCAGGGGCGGGGAACACTGAAGCTTTCTTT.

The count of this clone is one. This rearrangement joins TRBV3-1 (or the pseudogene TRBV3-2) to TRBJ2-1, with D unresolved. This CDR3 is 15 amino acids long. V lost 4 bases to trimming and J lost 0 bases, with 10 bases between them. Germline V gene sequence: CDR1 LGHDT, CDR2 YNNKEL (reference sequence). The CDR3 loop is CASSREARSYNEQFF. The DNA of the CDR3 is TGTGCCAGCAGCCGTGAAGCTCGCTCCTACAATGAGCAGTTCTTC.

J is TRBJ2-2 and V is TRBV6-2 or TRBV6-3; possibly TRBD1 for D (5 bases). Germline CDR1 MNHEY, CDR2 SVGEGT. V dropped 4 bases and J dropped 7 bases, with 13 bases sitting between them. CDR3 size: 14 residues. The CDR3 region has the DNA TGTGCCAGCAGTTCCCAGGGCACCCGCGGGGAGCTGTTTTTT. It encodes CASSSQGTRGELFF.

The chain uses TRBV5-1 and TRBJ2-1; D is unresolved. This CDR3 is 16 amino acids long. V lost 0 bases and J 2 bases, leaving 12 bases between the germline ends. Looked up from germline, CDR1 is SGHRS and CDR2 is YFSETQ. Written as DNA, the CDR3 is TGCGCCAGCAGCTTGGCCGCACTAAGAACCTACAATGAGCAGTTCTTC. Amino acids: CASSLAALRTYNEQFF.

The chain carries TRBV5-1 and TRBJ1-4; D may be TRBD1 (6 bases). Trimming removed 5 bases at V and 12 bases at J, with 17 bases between. The CDR3 extends over 13 amino acids. Germline V CDR1 and CDR2: SGHRS, YFSETQ. The CDR3 DNA reads as TGCGCCAGCAGACCCCTGGGGGCTGATGAACTGTTTTTT. It yields the protein CASRPLGADELFF.

The chain joins TRBV18 to TRBJ2-1; TRBD1 aligns across 9 bases. V lost 5 bases, J lost 4 bases, and 6 bases stayed unmatched. The CDR3 has 15 amino acids. The germline CDR1 and CDR2 sequences are KGHSH and LQKENI. CDR3 protein: CASSTGTGTYNEQFF. The CDR3 bases are TGTGCCAGCTCAACCGGGACAGGGACATACAATGAGCAGTTCTTC.

The chain employs TRBV19 and TRBJ2-2, with TRBD1 matching over 7 bases. Germline CDR1 reads LNHDA; CDR2 reads SQIVND (reference sequence). This CDR3 contains 16 residues. V trimming: 4 bases; J trimming: 0 bases; junction bases outside the gene matches: 5. In DNA form, the CDR3 reads TGTGCCAGTAGTAGGCTCGACAGGGCGAACACCGGGGAGCTGTTTTTT. It yields the protein CASSRLDRANTGELFF. Full variable domain (outside the CDR3, taken from reference TRBV19 and TRBJ2-2): DGGITQSPKYLFRKEGQNVTLSCEQNLNHDAMYWYRQDPGQGLRLIYYSQIVNDFQKGDIAEGYSVSREKKESFPLTVTSAQKNPTAFYLCASSRLDRANTGELFFGEGSRLTVL.

This chain joins TRBV30 and TRBJ2-7; either TRBD1 or TRBD2 may fit D (5 bases each). The CDR3 has 14 amino acids. Germline loops: CDR1 GTSNPN, CDR2 SVGIG (reference sequence). Trimming left V 1 base short and J 7 bases short, with 17 bases between. The DNA of the CDR3 is TGTGCCTGGAGTGATTTACGGGGCTGGGGGGAGCAGTACTTC. Protein: CAWSDLRGWGEQYF.